The 24 T cell receptor beta chains below were found in one sample sequenced in a study of blood T cell repertoires in COVID-19. The assay was immunoSEQ multiplex PCR, and TCRdb's table has in-frame clones only and misses some. There are about 33,000 clones in the sample; about nine tenths occur only once, and about 25% lies in the top ten. Input material: peripheral blood. The origin of the receptors is an elderly woman with active or convalescent COVID-19.

V is TRBV5-1 and J is TRBJ2-1; 7 bases are shared with TRBD2. Trimming cost V 4 bases and J 7 bases; bases outside gene matches: 14. This CDR3 has 16 amino acids. Germline V gene sequence: CDR1 SGHRS, CDR2 YFSETQ. CDR3 nucleotides: TGCGCCAGCAGCAAAACGTACAAAAGCGGGGTAAATGAGCAGTTCTTC. Translating it yields CASSKTYKSGVNEQFF.

The sample holds a few counts of this clone. The rearrangement uses TRBV28 and TRBJ2-7; 9 bases match TRBD2. The CDR3 is 16 amino acids. After removal of 3 bases from V and 2 bases from J, the junction contained 8 bases not matched to a gene. Germline V gene sequence: CDR1 MDHEN, CDR2 SYDVKM. CDR3 amino acids: CASSFRSGGPPYEQYF. As DNA, the CDR3 is TGTGCCAGCAGTTTTCGTAGCGGGGGTCCTCCCTACGAGCAGTACTTC.

This chain links TRBV9 with TRBJ1-1, with 9 bases aligning to TRBD1. Germline assignment: CDR1 SGDLS and CDR2 YYNGEE. J lost 4 bases, V lost 3 bases, and 4 bases had no gene match. The CDR3 spans 14 residues. The CDR3 spells CASSALTGGTEAFF. CDR3 nucleotides: TGTGCCAGCAGCGCGTTGACAGGGGGCACTGAAGCTTTCTTT.

The rearrangement links TRBV15 to TRBJ2-2; 7 positions match TRBD2. J lost 7 bases, V lost 3 bases, and 2 bases had no gene match. This CDR3 contains 13 residues. Germline loops: CDR1 LNHNV, CDR2 YYDKDF (reference sequence). CDR3 region: CATSSTGGGELFF. CDR3 bases: TGTGCCACCAGCAGTACGGGAGGCGGGGAGCTGTTTTTT.

The genes are TRBV10-1 and TRBJ1-1, with 9 bases aligning to TRBD1. This CDR3 spans 14 amino acids. The ends lost 6 bases at V and 4 bases at J; junction bases unmatched: 6. Germline V gene sequence: CDR1 WNHNN, CDR2 SYGVQD (reference sequence). CDR3 sequence reads: CASSEQGAVTEAFF. CDR3 nucleotide sequence: TGCGCCAGCAGCGAACAGGGGGCTGTCACTGAAGCTTTCTTT.

The chain combines TRBV6-5 with TRBJ2-7; 9 bases are a match to TRBD1. Germline CDR1 and CDR2: MNHEY and SVGAGI. With V trimmed by 5 bases and J by 3 bases, 8 bases remained unmatched. This CDR3 is 15 amino acids long. The CDR3 DNA reads TGTGCCAGCAGTACAGGGACAGGGCTACACTACGAGCAGTACTTC. Translated: CASSTGTGLHYEQYF.

The rearrangement links TRBV28 to TRBJ2-1, with 9 nucleotides matching TRBD2. The CDR3 is 14 residues long. Germline CDR1 is MDHEN and CDR2 is SYDVKM. Losses at the gene ends were 5 bases for V and 6 bases for J; bases not matched to a gene: 5. As DNA, the CDR3 is TGTGCCAGCAGTACAGCGGGGGGCAGCAATGAGCAGTTCTTC. Translation: CASSTAGGSNEQFF.

The chain couples TRBV3-1 (or the pseudogene TRBV3-2) to TRBJ1-3; D remains ambiguous. CDR3 size: 14 residues. Germline lookup yields CDR1 LGHDT and CDR2 YNNKEL (reference sequence). Trimming stripped 2 bases from V and 3 bases from J, with 8 bases between. CDR3 amino acids: CASSQTSGGNTIYF. The CDR3 region has the DNA TGTGCCAGCAGCCAAACGAGTGGTGGAAACACCATATATTTT.

V and J are TRBV6-5 and TRBJ1-3; D perhaps matches TRBD1 (5 bases). CDR3 length: 16 amino acids. Trimming cost V 0 bases and J 9 bases, with 18 bases left between them. The germline V gene has CDR1 MNHEY and CDR2 SVGAGI. The CDR3 nucleotides are TGTGCCAGCAGTTACTCGATGATCGGGGCGGGAGGCACCATATATTTT. Protein product: CASSYSMIGAGGTIYF.

The rearrangement uses TRBV5-4 and TRBJ2-7; 7 bases map to TRBD1. V was clipped by 3 bases and J by 3 bases; unmatched bases: 9. The CDR3 is made up of 15 amino acids. CDR1 SGHNT and CDR2 YYREEE come from the germline V gene (reference sequence). The chain's CDR3 is CASSSSGTEHYEQYF. DNA for the CDR3: TGTGCCAGCAGCTCGTCCGGGACAGAGCACTACGAGCAGTACTTC.

The chain couples TRBV29-1 to TRBJ1-5; 7 positions agree with TRBD1. Losses at the gene ends were 4 bases for V and 4 bases for J; bases not matched to a gene: 4. The CDR3 extends over 13 amino acids. Germline CDR1 is SQVTM and CDR2 is ANQGSEA. CDR3 residues: CSVGQGGNQPQHF. The CDR3 coding sequence is TGCAGCGTTGGTCAGGGGGGAAATCAGCCCCAGCATTTT.

This chain joins TRBV2 and TRBJ1-2, with D possibly matching TRBD1 (6 bases). Trimming cost V 6 bases and J 6 bases, with 14 bases left between them. This CDR3 comprises 13 residues. From germline, CDR1 is SNHLY and CDR2 FYNNEI. The CDR3 sequence: CASSPMAGDGYTF. In nucleotides, the CDR3 is TGTGCCAGCAGCCCTATGGCAGGGGATGGCTACACCTTC.

The chain joins TRBV30 to TRBJ2-7; the D is unclear. The V end lost 1 base, the J end lost 0 bases, and 7 bases lay between the germline ends. This CDR3 comprises 13 residues. The germline V gene has CDR1 GTSNPN and CDR2 SVGIG (reference sequence). CDR3 in amino acids: CAWSDGASYEQYF. CDR3 coding DNA: TGTGCCTGGAGTGACGGAGCCTCCTACGAGCAGTACTTC. Full variable domain (outside the CDR3, taken from reference TRBV30 and TRBJ2-7): SQTIHQWPATLVQPVGSPLSLECTVEGTSNPNLYWYRQAAGRGLQLLFYSVGIGQISSEVPQNLSASRPQDRQFILSSKKLLLSDSGFYLCAWSDGASYEQYFGPGTRLTVT.

This sequence joins TRBV18 and TRBJ2-1; TRBD2 matches 8 bases. This CDR3 has 14 amino acids. The V gene end was trimmed by 8 bases and the J gene end by 2 bases; junction bases not matched to a gene: 5. Germline lookup yields CDR1 KGHSH and CDR2 LQKENI. In nucleotides, the CDR3 is TGTGCCAGCACCCTCGGGGGGGCCTACAATGAGCAGTTCTTC. Encoded protein: CASTLGGAYNEQFF.

V usage is TRBV28 and J usage is TRBJ1-1, with a tentative D call TRBD1 (6 bases). Looked up from germline, CDR1 is MDHEN and CDR2 is SYDVKM. The V and J ends lost 4 bases and 3 bases respectively, with 15 bases between them. CDR3 length equals 15 residues. CDR3 sequence (DNA): TGTGCCAGCAGTTCCGACAGGACAATTTACACTGAAGCTTTCTTT. Protein: CASSSDRTIYTEAFF.

The J gene is TRBJ1-3, the V gene TRBV7-2, with D unclear. V lost 9 bases and J 1 base, leaving 10 bases between the germline ends. The CDR3 is 13 residues long. Germline values: CDR1 SGHTA, CDR2 FQGNSA. The CDR3 DNA sequence: TGTGCCAGAAGGAGCGTGTCTGGAAACACCATATATTTT. Its translation is CARRSVSGNTIYF.

This clone was seen only once. The chain employs TRBV28 and TRBJ1-1; D is ambiguous. CDR1 is MDHEN, CDR2 SYDVKM, per germline. Trimming took off 5 bases at V and 2 bases at J, with 21 bases between the two ends. CDR3 length equals 17 residues. For the CDR3, the DNA is TGTGCCAGCAGTCCCGCGACGGGAGGACGGATAAACACTGAAGCTTTCTTT. It yields the protein CASSPATGGRINTEAFF.

The CDR3 bases are TGTGCCAGCAGCGTAGAACCGGGAACTAACTATGGCTACACCTTC. This encodes CASSVEPGTNYGYTF. This chain connects TRBV9 to TRBJ1-2, with D hard to call. This CDR3 region has 15 residues. The germline V gene encodes CDR1 SGDLS and CDR2 YYNGEE. Trimming removed 0 bases from V and 0 bases from J, with 9 bases in between.

CDR3 sequence (DNA): TGTGCCAGCAGCCAGGGACAGGGGGATTTGGACACTGAAGCTTTCTTT. Amino acids: CASSQGQGDLDTEAFF. V and J are TRBV4-2 and TRBJ1-1, with 11 bases identical to TRBD1. Germline V CDR1 and CDR2: LGHNA, YNFKEQ. The V gene end was trimmed by 3 bases and the J gene end by 3 bases; junction bases not matched to a gene: 6. This CDR3 is built from 16 residues.

The gene calls are TRBV7-2 and TRBJ1-1; no definite D call. The CDR3 runs to 14 residues. Trimming removed 1 base from V and 1 base from J, with 7 bases in between. Germline V gene sequence: CDR1 SGHTA, CDR2 FQGNSA. The CDR3 spells CASSLGRQNTEAFF. The CDR3 bases are TGTGCCAGCAGCTTAGGTCGACAGAACACTGAAGCTTTCTTT.

The chain is built from TRBV7-2 and TRBJ1-3, with TRBD1 matching 7 bases. V shed 1 base and J 4 bases; nucleotides not matched to a gene: 7. The CDR3 has 16 amino acids. CDR1 and CDR2 from the germline V gene are SGHTA and FQGNSA. The CDR3 DNA sequence: TGTGCCAGCAGCTTAGACACAGGGGTGGCCGGAAACACCATATATTTT. It encodes CASSLDTGVAGNTIYF.

This clone was detected only once. The chain is built from TRBV11-3 and TRBJ2-2; no definite D call. Trimming stripped 5 bases from V and 1 base from J, with 14 bases between. The V gene's germline CDR1 is SGHNT and CDR2 YENEEA. The length of the CDR3 is 16 residues. The CDR3, as DNA: TGTGCCAGCAGCCCCCCCGAGGCCCTGAACACCGGGGAGCTGTTTTTT. It specifies CASSPPEALNTGELFF.

This rearrangement joins TRBV5-8 to TRBJ2-4; 8 nucleotides match TRBD2. The junction had 9 bases not matched to a gene; V was cut back by 7 bases and J by 3 bases. The CDR3 covers 15 residues. Germline V gene lookup returns CDR1 SGHTS and CDR2 YDEGEE. This CDR3 is CASDLLLAGKNIQYF. The CDR3 bases are TGTGCCAGCGACCTCCTGCTAGCGGGCAAAAACATTCAGTACTTC.

The J gene is TRBJ1-2, the V gene TRBV29-1, with 8 bases fitting TRBD1. This CDR3 contains 12 residues. V gave up 6 bases and J gave up 4 bases; unmatched junction bases: 4. Looked up from germline, CDR1 is SQVTM and CDR2 is ANQGSEA. In DNA, the CDR3 is TGCAGCGTCCCAGGGGGCGCCTATGGCTACACCTTC. This sequence encodes CSVPGGAYGYTF.